The 11 T cell receptor beta chains reported below all come from one sample, sequenced in a study of cytotoxic CD8 clonotypes in ibrutinib-treated CLL. Clones were sequenced by immunoSEQ multiplex PCR, and TCRdb holds only the in-frame ones, with some missing. The sample records around 150,000 clones, around nine tenths being singletons. This specimen consisted of PBMCs, obtained at disease progression, from a patient treated with ibrutinib. These receptors were obtained from a human donor with chronic lymphocytic leukemia.

The V call is TRBV5-1, the J call TRBJ2-2, with D possibly matching TRBD1 (5 bases). The ends were cut back, 0 bases at V and 2 bases at J, with 11 bases in the middle. Germline loops: CDR1 SGHRS, CDR2 YFSETQ. The CDR3 is 16 residues long. The CDR3 spells CASSLVVGPNTGELFF. The DNA for the CDR3 is TGCGCCAGCAGCTTGGTGGTGGGGCCCAACACCGGGGAGCTGTTTTTT.

The chain links TRBV9 to TRBJ2-1, with TRBD1 matching 8 bases. V shed 2 bases and J 0 bases; nucleotides not matched to a gene: 4. The CDR3 sequence is 16 residues long. CDR1 SGDLS and CDR2 YYNGEE come from the germline V gene. In nucleotides, the CDR3 is TGTGCCAGCAGCGTGCAGGGGGCTAGCTCCTACAATGAGCAGTTCTTC. This translates into CASSVQGASSYNEQFF.

This sequence joins TRBV5-5 and TRBJ1-2, with TRBD1 matching 9 bases. Trimming cost V 3 bases and J 8 bases; bases outside gene matches: 8. Per germline, CDR1 SGHKS and CDR2 YYEKEE (reference sequence). CDR3 length equals 14 residues. CDR3 sequence reads: CASSSTGTGKGYTF. CDR3 DNA: TGTGCCAGCAGCTCCACCGGGACAGGGAAGGGCTACACCTTC.

This sequence joins TRBV2 and TRBJ2-1; TRBD2 aligns across 8 bases. The CDR3 extends over 18 amino acids. CDR1 and CDR2 from the germline V gene are SNHLY and FYNNEI. The junction had 21 bases not matched to a gene; V was cut back by 7 bases and J by 7 bases. The CDR3 sequence: CASTLVREGPSIFNEQFF. The CDR3 nucleotides are TGTGCCAGCACCCTGGTACGGGAGGGCCCTTCGATCTTTAATGAGCAGTTCTTC.

The V gene is TRBV7-9, the J gene TRBJ2-5; D possibly uses TRBD1 or TRBD2 (5 bases each). The ends were cut back, 11 bases at V and 2 bases at J, with 18 bases in the middle. CDR1 is SEHNR and CDR2 is FQNEAQ in the germline V gene (reference sequence). CDR3 size: 14 residues. CDR3 nucleotides: TGTGCCGTCTTTAATTGGGACGGTCAAGAGACCCAGTACTTC. This translates into CAVFNWDGQETQYF.

The chain recombines TRBV6-5 with TRBJ1-5; TRBD1 agrees at 8 bases. V was clipped by 2 bases and J by 3 bases; unmatched bases: 3. The CDR3 extends over 15 amino acids. Germline assignment: CDR1 MNHEY and CDR2 SVGAGI. The CDR3 DNA reads TGTGCCAGCAGTTACGGGACAGGCCCCAATCAGCCCCAGCATTTT. Amino acid sequence: CASSYGTGPNQPQHF.

This chain uses TRBV6-6 with TRBJ2-5; weak D call: TRBD1 (6 bases). V gave up 5 bases and J gave up 5 bases, with 15 bases separating them. The length of the CDR3 is 14 residues. Germline lookup yields CDR1 MNHNY and CDR2 SVGAGI (reference sequence). CDR3 sequence reads: CASSKQGQRETQYF. CDR3 in DNA: TGTGCCAGCAGTAAGCAGGGACAACGGGAGACCCAGTACTTC.

V gene TRBV28 combines with J gene TRBJ2-2; possibly TRBD2 for D (5 bases). Germline V gene lookup returns CDR1 MDHEN and CDR2 SYDVKM. The CDR3 contains 16 residues. The V end was cut by 2 bases, the J end by 6 bases, with 16 bases between. The CDR3 DNA reads TGTGCCAGCAGTTTAATGCTAGCAGGAACTCCCGGGGAGCTGTTTTTT. It yields the protein CASSLMLAGTPGELFF.

On this clone itself: The same CDR3 arises from other DNA sequences in this sample as well. The genes are TRBV27 and TRBJ2-3, with no clear D. The ends were cut back, 3 bases at V and 6 bases at J, with 4 bases in the middle. This CDR3 is built from 11 residues. CDR1 and CDR2 (germline): MNHEY, SMNVEV (reference sequence). CDR3 residues: CASSLGDTQYF. The DNA for the CDR3 is TGTGCCAGCAGTTTGGGGGATACGCAGTATTTT.

This clone appeared a single time. The chain uses TRBV7-9 and TRBJ1-2; 7 bases line up with TRBD1. V lost 5 bases and J lost 2; bases outside the gene matches: 11. The CDR3 loop spans 16 amino acids. CDR1 is SEHNR, CDR2 FQNEAQ, per germline (reference sequence). The CDR3 loop is CASSVPPGQMNYGYTF. The CDR3, as DNA: TGTGCCAGCAGCGTACCCCCGGGACAGATGAACTATGGCTACACCTTC.

V and J are TRBV25-1 and TRBJ2-1; D gene unclear. The CDR3 contains 13 residues. V was trimmed by 1 base and J by 7 bases, leaving 8 bases between them. The germline gives CDR1 MGHDK, CDR2 SYGVNS. The CDR3 bases are TGTGCCAGCAGTGAATGGTCCGCTAATGAGCAGTTCTTC. It encodes CASSEWSANEQFF.